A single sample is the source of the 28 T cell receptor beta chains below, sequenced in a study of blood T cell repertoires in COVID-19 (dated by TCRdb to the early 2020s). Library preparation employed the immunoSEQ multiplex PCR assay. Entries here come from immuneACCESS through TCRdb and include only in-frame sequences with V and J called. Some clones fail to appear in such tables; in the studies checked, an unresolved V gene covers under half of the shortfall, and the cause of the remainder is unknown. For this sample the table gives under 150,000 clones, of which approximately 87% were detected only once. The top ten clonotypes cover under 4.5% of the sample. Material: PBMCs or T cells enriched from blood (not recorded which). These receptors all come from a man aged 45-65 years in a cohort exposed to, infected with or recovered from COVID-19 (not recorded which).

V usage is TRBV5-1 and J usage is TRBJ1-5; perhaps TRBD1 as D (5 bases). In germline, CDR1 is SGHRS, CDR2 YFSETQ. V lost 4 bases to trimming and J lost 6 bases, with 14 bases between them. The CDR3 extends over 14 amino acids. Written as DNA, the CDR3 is TGCGCCAGCAGCCAGGGAGGGGACGGTCAGCCCCAGCATTTT. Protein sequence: CASSQGGDGQPQHF.

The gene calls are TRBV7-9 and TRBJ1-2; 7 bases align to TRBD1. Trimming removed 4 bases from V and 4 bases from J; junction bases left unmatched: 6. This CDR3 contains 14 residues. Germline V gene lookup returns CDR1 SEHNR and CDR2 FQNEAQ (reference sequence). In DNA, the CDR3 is TGTGCCAGCAGCTCCCAGACAGGGACCTATGGCTACACCTTC. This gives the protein CASSSQTGTYGYTF.

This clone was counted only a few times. This chain's CDR3 is CASTPTARLGSKEETQYF. CDR3 DNA: TGTGCCAGCACCCCCACCGCCCGATTGGGGAGTAAGGAAGAGACCCAGTACTTC. V is TRBV28 and J is TRBJ2-5, with TRBD2 as a possible D gene (5 bases). The V end was cut by 7 bases, the J end by 3 bases, with 27 bases between. Germline V gene lookup returns CDR1 MDHEN and CDR2 SYDVKM. The CDR3 has 18 residues. The whole variable domain, filled in from reference TRBV28 and TRBJ2-5, reads DVKVTQSSRYLVKRTGEKVFLECVQDMDHENMFWYRQDPGLGLRLIYFSYDVKMKEKGDIPEGYSVSREKKERFSLILESASTNQTSMYLCASTPTARLGSKEETQYFGPGTRLLVL.

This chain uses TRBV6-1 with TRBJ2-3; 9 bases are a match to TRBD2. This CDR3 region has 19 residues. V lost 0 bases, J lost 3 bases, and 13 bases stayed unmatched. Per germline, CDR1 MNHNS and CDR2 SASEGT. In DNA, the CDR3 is TGTGCCAGCAGTGAAGCGCGGAGCGGGAGGTTAAGTAAGACAGATACGCAGTATTTT. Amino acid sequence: CASSEARSGRLSKTDTQYF.

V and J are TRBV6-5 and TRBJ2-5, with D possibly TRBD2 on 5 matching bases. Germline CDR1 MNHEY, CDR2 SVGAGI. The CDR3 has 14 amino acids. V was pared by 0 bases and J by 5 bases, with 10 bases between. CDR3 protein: CASSYSRVRETQYF. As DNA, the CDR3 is TGTGCCAGCAGTTACTCGAGGGTCCGGGAGACCCAGTACTTC.

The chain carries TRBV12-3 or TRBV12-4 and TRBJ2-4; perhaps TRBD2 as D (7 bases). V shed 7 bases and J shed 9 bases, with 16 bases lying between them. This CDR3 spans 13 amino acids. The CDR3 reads CASTPPGGGIQYF. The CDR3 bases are TGTGCCAGCACCCCTCCGGGGGGCGGCATTCAGTACTTC.

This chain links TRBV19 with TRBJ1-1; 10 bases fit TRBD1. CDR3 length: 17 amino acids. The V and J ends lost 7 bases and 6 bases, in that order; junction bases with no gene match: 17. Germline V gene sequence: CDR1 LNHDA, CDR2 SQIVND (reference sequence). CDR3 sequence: CASTPRRDRGVLAEAFF. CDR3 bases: TGTGCCAGTACCCCACGCCGGGACAGGGGAGTTTTAGCTGAAGCTTTCTTT.

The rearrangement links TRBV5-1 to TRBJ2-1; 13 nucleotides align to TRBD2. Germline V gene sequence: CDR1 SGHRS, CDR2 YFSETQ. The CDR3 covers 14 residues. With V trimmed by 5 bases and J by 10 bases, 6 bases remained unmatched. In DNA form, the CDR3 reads TGCGCCAGCAGTGACGGACTAGCGGGAGCCGAGCAGTTCTTC. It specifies CASSDGLAGAEQFF. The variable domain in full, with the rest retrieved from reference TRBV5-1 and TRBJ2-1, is KAGVTQTPRYLIKTRGQQVTLSCSPISGHRSVSWYQQTPGQGLQFLFEYFSETQRNKGNFPGRFSGRQFSNSRSEMNVSTLELGDSALYLCASSDGLAGAEQFFGPGTRLTVL.

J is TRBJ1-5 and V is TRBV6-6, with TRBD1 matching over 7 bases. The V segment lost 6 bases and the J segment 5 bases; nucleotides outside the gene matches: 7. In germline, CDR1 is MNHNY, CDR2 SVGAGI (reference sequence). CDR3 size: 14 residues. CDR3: CASSQGQAYQPQHF. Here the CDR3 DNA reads TGTGCCAGCAGCCAAGGACAGGCGTATCAGCCCCAGCATTTT.

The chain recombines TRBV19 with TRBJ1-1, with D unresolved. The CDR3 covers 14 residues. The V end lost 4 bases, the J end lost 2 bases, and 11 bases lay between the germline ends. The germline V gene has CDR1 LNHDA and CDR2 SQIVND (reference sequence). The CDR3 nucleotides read TGTGCCAGTAGTACCGGACTGACCAACACTGAAGCTTTCTTT. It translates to CASSTGLTNTEAFF.

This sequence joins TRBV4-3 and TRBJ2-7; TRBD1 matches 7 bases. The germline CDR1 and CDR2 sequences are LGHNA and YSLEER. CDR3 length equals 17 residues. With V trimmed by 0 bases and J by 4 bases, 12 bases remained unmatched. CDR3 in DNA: TGCGCCAGCAGCCAAGATCGGGACCTAGGGGGCGGATACGAGCAGTACTTC. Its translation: CASSQDRDLGGGYEQYF.

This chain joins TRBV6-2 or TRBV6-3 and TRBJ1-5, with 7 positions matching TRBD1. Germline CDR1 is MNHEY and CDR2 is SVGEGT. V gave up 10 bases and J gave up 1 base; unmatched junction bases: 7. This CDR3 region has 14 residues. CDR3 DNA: TGTGCCACTAGCCCAGGGGGAAGCAATCAGCCCCAGCATTTT. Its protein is CATSPGGSNQPQHF.

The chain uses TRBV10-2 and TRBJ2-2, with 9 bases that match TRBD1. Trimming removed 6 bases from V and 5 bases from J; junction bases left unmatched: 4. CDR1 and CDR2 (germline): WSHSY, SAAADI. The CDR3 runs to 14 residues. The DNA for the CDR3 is TGCGCCAGCAGACAGGGGGCAGGGACCGGGGAGCTGTTTTTT. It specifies CASRQGAGTGELFF.

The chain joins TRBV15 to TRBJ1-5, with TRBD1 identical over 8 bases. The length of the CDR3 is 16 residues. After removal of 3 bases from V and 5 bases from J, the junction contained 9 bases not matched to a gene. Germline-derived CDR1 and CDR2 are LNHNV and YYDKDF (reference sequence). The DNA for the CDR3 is TGTGCCACCAGCAGGATAACAGGGGGGAAAGATCAGCCCCAGCATTTT. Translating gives CATSRITGGKDQPQHF.

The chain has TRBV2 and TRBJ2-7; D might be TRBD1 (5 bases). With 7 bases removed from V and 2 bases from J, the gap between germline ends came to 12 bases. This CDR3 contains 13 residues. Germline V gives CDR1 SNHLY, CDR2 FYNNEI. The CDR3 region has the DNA TGTGCCAGCACTATGTGGGGCACCTACGAGCAGTACTTC. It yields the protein CASTMWGTYEQYF.

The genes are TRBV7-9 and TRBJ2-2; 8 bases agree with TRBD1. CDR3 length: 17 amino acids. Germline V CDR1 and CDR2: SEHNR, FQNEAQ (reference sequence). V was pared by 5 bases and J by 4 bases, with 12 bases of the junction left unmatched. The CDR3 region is CASSRTGFRAGTGELFF. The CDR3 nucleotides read TGTGCCAGCAGCCGGACAGGGTTCAGGGCGGGCACCGGGGAGCTGTTTTTT. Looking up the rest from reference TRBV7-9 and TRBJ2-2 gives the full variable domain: DTGVSQNPRHKITKRGQNVTFRCDPISEHNRLYWYRQTLGQGPEFLTYFQNEAQLEKSRLLSDRFSAERPKGSFSTLEIQRTEQGDSAMYLCASSRTGFRAGTGELFFGEGSRLTVL.

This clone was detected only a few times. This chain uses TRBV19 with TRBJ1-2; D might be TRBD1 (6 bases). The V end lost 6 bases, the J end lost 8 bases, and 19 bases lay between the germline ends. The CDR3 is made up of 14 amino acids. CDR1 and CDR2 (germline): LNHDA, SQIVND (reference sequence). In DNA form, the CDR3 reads TGTGCCAGTAGGGTACCGGGACACCAGTCGGGCTACACCTTC. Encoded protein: CASRVPGHQSGYTF.

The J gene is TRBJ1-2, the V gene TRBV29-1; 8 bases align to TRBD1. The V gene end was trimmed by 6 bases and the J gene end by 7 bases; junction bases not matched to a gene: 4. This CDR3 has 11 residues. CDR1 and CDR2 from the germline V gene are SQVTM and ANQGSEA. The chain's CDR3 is CSVETGAGYTF. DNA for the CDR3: TGCAGCGTGGAGACAGGGGCTGGCTACACCTTC.

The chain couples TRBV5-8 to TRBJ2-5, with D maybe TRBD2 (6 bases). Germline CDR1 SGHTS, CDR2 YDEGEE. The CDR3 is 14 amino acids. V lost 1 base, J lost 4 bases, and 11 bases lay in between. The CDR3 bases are TGTGCCAGCAGCTTGAAACTAGCCGGAGAGACCCAGTACTTC. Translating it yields CASSLKLAGETQYF.

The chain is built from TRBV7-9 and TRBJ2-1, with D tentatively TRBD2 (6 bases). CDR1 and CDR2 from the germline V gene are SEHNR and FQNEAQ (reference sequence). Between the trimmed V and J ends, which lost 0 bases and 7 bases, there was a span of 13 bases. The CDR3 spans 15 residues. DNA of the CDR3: TGTGCCAGCAGCTTAGCCGGAGCCGGGGGTAATGAGCAGTTCTTC. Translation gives CASSLAGAGGNEQFF.

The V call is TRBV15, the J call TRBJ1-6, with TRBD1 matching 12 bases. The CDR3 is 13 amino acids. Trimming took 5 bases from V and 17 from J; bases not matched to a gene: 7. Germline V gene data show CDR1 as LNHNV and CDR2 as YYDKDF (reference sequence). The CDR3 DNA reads TGTGCCACCAGCCCGGGACAGGGGGCGCGCGTCCACTTT. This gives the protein CATSPGQGARVHF.

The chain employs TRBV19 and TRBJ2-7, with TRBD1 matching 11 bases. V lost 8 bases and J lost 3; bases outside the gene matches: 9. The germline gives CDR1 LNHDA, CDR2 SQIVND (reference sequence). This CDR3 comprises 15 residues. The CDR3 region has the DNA TGTGCCAGTCGTGCCGGACAGGGGGCATTCTACGAGCAGTACTTC. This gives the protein CASRAGQGAFYEQYF. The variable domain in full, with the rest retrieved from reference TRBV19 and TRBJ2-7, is DGGITQSPKYLFRKEGQNVTLSCEQNLNHDAMYWYRQDPGQGLRLIYYSQIVNDFQKGDIAEGYSVSREKKESFPLTVTSAQKNPTAFYLCASRAGQGAFYEQYFGPGTRLTVT.

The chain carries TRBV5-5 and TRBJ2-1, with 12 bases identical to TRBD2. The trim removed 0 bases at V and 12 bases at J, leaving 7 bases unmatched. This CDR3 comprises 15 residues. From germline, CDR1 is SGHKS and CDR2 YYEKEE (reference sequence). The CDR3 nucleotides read TGTGCCAGCAGCTTGGCTACTAGCGGGGGGCCTGGGCAGTTCTTC. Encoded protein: CASSLATSGGPGQFF.

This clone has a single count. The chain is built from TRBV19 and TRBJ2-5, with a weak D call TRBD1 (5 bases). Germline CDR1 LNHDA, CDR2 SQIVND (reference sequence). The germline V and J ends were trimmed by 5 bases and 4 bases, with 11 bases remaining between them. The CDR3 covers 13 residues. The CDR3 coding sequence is TGTGCCAGTAGTCTTCAGGGTATAGAGACCCAGTACTTC. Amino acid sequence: CASSLQGIETQYF.

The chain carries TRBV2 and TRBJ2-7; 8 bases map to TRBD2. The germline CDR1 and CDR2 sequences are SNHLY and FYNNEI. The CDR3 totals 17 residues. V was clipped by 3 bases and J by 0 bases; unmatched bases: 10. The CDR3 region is CASSESILSGSSYEQYF. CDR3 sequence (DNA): TGTGCCAGCAGTGAGTCAATACTCAGCGGGAGCTCCTACGAGCAGTACTTC.

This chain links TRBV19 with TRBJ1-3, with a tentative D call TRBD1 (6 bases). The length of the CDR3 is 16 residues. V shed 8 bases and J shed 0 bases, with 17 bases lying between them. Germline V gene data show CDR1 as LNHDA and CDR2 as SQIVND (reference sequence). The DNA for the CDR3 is TGTGCCAGTGGTGGGGACACGCGGAGCTCTGGAAACACCATATATTTT. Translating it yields CASGGDTRSSGNTIYF.

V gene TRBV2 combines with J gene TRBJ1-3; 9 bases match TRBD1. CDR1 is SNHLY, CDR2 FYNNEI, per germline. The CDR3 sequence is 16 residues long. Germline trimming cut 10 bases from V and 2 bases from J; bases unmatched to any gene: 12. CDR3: CATCPSGTGTGNTIYF. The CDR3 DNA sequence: TGTGCCACCTGCCCCTCCGGGACAGGGACTGGAAACACCATATATTTT.

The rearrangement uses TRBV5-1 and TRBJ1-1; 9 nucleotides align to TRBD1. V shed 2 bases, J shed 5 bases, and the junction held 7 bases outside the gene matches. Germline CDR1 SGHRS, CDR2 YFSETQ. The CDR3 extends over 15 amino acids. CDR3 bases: TGCGCCAGCAGCTTTTTACAGGGGGCGAATACTGAAGCTTTCTTT. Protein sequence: CASSFLQGANTEAFF.